These 8 T cell receptor beta chains were sequenced from one sample in a study of cytomegalovirus exposure and HLA in healthy donors. Produced via immunoSEQ multiplex PCR; TCRdb's table is partial and in-frame only. Counted here are about 68,000 clones, approximately 96% occurring once; the ten biggest clones make up more than 2%. Sample: PBMCs. The receptors shown here come from a man aged 18 to 30 in good health and CMV-seronegative.

The chain joins TRBV14 to TRBJ2-1, with TRBD2 matching 8 bases. CDR3 length equals 15 residues. Germline CDR1 and CDR2: SGHDN and FVKESK. The trim removed 0 bases at V and 11 bases at J, leaving 9 bases unmatched. The DNA for the CDR3 is TGTGCCAGCAGCCAAGATAGTGTAGGGACTAGTAAGCAGTTCTTC. Translated, it gives CASSQDSVGTSKQFF.

The CDR3 DNA reads TGTGCCAGCACTCCCGGACAGGTCTATAATTCACCCCTCCACTTT. Its protein is CASTPGQVYNSPLHF. The gene calls are TRBV28 and TRBJ1-6; 7 positions agree with TRBD1. Trimming at V came to 7 bases and at J to 3 bases, leaving 6 bases not matched to a gene. This CDR3 region has 15 residues. Germline V gene data show CDR1 as MDHEN and CDR2 as SYDVKM.

This chain uses TRBV5-1 with TRBJ2-1; tentatively, D is TRBD2 (5 bases). This CDR3 comprises 11 residues. Germline CDR1 and CDR2: SGHRS and YFSETQ. Trimming stripped 4 bases from V and 11 bases from J, with 10 bases between. The CDR3 nucleotides read TGCGCCAGCAGCGGTACTAGTAAGCAGTTCTTC. Translated: CASSGTSKQFF.

V usage is TRBV28 and J usage is TRBJ1-6; D gene unclear. Per the germline V gene, CDR1 is MDHEN and CDR2 is SYDVKM. V was clipped by 11 bases and J by 10 bases, with 21 bases between them. The CDR3 covers 14 residues. This CDR3 reads CASTDTGDRSPLHF. The CDR3 region has the DNA TGTGCCTCAACCGACACCGGGGATCGCTCACCCCTCCACTTT.

Only one count was recorded for this clone. This chain uses TRBV10-1 with TRBJ1-3; D is undetermined. Trimming took 8 bases from V and 0 from J, leaving 8 bases between them. The CDR3 totals 13 residues. CDR1 and CDR2 from the germline V gene are WNHNN and SYGVQD (reference sequence). CDR3 nucleotides: TGCGCCAGCGGGAGTTCCTCTGGAAACACCATATATTTT. It is translated as CASGSSSGNTIYF.

V gene TRBV5-4 combines with J gene TRBJ1-2, with 9 bases lining up with TRBD1. CDR1 is SGHNT, CDR2 YYREEE, per germline (reference sequence). The ends lost 4 bases at V and 4 bases at J; junction bases unmatched: 8. This CDR3 spans 15 amino acids. The CDR3 region is CASSATGTGSYGYTF. DNA of the CDR3: TGTGCCAGCAGCGCGACCGGGACAGGGAGCTATGGCTACACCTTC.

The rearrangement uses TRBV9 and TRBJ2-5, with TRBD2 identical over 9 bases. Trimming took 5 bases from V and 5 from J; bases not matched to a gene: 4. Looked up from germline, CDR1 is SGDLS and CDR2 is YYNGEE. CDR3 size: 13 residues. The chain's CDR3 is CASSAGGRETQYF. CDR3 in DNA: TGTGCCAGCAGTGCGGGGGGGAGGGAGACCCAGTACTTC.

In this sample, this clone turned up once. The chain recombines TRBV7-9 with TRBJ2-7; 9 positions agree with TRBD1. Trimming cost V 3 bases and J 3 bases; bases outside gene matches: 9. CDR3 length: 16 amino acids. Germline loops: CDR1 SEHNR, CDR2 FQNEAQ (reference sequence). The CDR3 nucleotides read TGTGCCAGCAGCTTGAACAGGGGGCCTTATCTCTACGAGCAGTACTTC. This translates into CASSLNRGPYLYEQYF.